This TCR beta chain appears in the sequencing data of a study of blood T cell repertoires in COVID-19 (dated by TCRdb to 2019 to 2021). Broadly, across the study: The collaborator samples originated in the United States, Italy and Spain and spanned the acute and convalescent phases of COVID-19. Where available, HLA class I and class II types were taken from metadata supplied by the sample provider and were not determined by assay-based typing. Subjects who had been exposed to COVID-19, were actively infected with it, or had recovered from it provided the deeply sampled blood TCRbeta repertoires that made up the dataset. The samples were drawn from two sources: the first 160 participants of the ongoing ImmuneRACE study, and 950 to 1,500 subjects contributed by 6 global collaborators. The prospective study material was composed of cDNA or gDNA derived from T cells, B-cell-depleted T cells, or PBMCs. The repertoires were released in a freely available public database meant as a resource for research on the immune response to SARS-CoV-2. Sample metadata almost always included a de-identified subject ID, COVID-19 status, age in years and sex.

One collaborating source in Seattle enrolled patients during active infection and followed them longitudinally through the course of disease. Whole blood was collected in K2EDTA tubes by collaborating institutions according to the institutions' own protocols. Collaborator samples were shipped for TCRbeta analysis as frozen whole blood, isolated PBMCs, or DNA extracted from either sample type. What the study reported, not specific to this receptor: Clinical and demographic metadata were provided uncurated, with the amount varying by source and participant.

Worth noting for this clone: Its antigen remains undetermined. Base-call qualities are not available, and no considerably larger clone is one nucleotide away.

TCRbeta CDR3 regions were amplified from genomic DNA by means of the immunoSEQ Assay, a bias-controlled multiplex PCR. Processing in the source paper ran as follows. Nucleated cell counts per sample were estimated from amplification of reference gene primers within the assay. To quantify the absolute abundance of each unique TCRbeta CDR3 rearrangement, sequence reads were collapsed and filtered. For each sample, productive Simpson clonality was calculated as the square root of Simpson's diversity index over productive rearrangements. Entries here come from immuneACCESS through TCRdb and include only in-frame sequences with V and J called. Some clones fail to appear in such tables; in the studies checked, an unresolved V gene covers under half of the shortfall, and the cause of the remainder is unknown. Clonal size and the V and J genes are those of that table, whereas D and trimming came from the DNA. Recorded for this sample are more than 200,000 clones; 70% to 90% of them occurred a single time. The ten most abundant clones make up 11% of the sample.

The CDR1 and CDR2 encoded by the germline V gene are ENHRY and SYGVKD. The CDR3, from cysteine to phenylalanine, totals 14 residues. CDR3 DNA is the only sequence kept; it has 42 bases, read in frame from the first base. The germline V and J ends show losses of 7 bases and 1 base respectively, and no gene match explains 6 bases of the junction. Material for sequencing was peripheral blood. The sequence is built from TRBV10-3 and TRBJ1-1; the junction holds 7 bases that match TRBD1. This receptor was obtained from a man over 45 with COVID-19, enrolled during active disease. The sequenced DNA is TGTGCCATCACCCGGCAGGGGGGGAACACTGAAGCTTTCTTT. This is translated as CAITRQGGNTEAFF.